The clone carrying this T cell receptor beta chain showed up many times. The source of the sample is a study of T cells after yellow fever vaccination. TCRdb recomputed calls from the 5' RACE reads with MiXCR, one row per CDR3 protein. Among some 500,000 distinct CDR3 sequences listed, approximately 12% were seen once. The CDR3 is 13 amino acids. V lost 3 bases to trimming and J lost 10 bases; unmatched junction nucleotides: 2. Germline lookup yields CDR1 LGHDT and CDR2 YNNKEL (reference sequence). This sample comprised PBMCs, obtained on the day of the yellow fever booster vaccination. The chain joins TRBV3-1 to TRBJ1-4; 10 nucleotides match TRBD1. The sequence was collected from a man aged 30 to 39 who received the YFV17D yellow fever vaccine. CDR3 in amino acids: CASSQTGGRKLFF. The CDR3 DNA reads as TGTGCCAGCAGCCAGACAGGGGGCCGAAAACTGTTTTTT. Looking up the rest from reference TRBV3-1 and TRBJ1-4 gives the full variable domain: DTAVSQTPKYLVTQMGNDKSIKCEQNLGHDTMYWYKQDSKKFLKIMFSYNNKELIINETVPNRFSPKSPDKAHLNLHINSLELGDSAVYFCASSQTGGRKLFFGSGTQLSVL.